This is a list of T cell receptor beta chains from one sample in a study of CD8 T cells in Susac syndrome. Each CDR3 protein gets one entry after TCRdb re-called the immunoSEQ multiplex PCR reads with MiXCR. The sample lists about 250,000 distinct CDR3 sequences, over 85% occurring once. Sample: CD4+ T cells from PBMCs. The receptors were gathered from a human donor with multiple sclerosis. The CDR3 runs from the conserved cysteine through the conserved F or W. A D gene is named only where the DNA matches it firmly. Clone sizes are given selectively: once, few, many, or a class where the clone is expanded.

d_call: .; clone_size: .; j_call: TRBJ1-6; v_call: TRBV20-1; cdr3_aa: CSARPGTYSDSPLHF; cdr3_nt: TGCAGTGCTAGACCCGGGACCTACTCTGATTCACCCCTCCACTTT
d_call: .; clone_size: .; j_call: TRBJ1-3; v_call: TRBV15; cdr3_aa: CATSRYRTSGNTIYF; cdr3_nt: TGTGCCACCAGCAGGTACAGGACATCCGGAAACACCATATATTTT
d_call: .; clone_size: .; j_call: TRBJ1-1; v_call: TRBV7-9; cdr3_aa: CASSLPQNTEAFF; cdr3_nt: TGTGCCAGCAGCTTACCCCAGAACACTGAAGCTTTCTTT
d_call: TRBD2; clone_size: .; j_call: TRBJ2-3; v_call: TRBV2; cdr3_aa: CASSAPPGGGVGTDTQYF; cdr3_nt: TGTGCCAGCAGCGCCCCCCCGGGCGGGGGGGTTGGTACAGATACGCAGTATTTT
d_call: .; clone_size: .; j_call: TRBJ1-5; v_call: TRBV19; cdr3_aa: CASHAGRGGPQHF; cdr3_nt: TGTGCCAGTCACGCGGGGAGGGGAGGGCCCCAGCATTTT
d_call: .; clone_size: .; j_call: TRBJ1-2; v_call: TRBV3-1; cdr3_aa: CASSQVSTGGYTF; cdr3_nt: TGTGCCAGCAGCCAAGTATCGACTGGTGGCTACACCTTC
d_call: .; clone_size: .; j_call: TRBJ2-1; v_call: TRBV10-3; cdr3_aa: CAISEGGTAYNEQFF; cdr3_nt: TGTGCCATCAGTGAGGGAGGGACAGCTTACAATGAGCAGTTCTTC
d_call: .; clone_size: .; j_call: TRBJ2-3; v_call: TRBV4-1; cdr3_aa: CASSLQIPSAIFEHTQYF; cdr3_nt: TGCGCCAGCAGCCTACAGATTCCCAGTGCAATCTTTGAGCATACGCAGTATTTT
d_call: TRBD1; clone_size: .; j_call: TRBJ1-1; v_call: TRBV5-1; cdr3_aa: CASSLAGQEITEAFF; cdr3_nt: TGCGCCAGCAGCTTGGCGGGACAGGAAATCACTGAAGCTTTCTTT
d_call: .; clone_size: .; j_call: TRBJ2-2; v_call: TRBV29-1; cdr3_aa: CSVVEPTLPELFF; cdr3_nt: TGCAGCGTTGTAGAGCCCACCCTGCCGGAGCTGTTTTTT
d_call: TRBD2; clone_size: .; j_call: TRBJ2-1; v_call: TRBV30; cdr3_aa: CAWSVPLAGVYNEQFF; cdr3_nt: TGTGCCTGGAGTGTACCTCTAGCGGGAGTTTACAATGAGCAGTTCTTC
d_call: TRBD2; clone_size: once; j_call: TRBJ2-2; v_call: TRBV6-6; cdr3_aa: CASSYAGGTTGELFF; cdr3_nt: TGTGCCAGCAGTTATGCGGGGGGAACCACCGGGGAGCTGTTTTTT
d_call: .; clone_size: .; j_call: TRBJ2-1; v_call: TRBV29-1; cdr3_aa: CSVPSARTFEQFF; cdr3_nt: TGCAGCGTGCCTAGCGCAAGGACATTTGAGCAGTTCTTC
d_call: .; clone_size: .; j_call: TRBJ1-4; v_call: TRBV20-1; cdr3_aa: CSARPSYNEKLFF; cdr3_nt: TGCAGTGCTAGACCGTCCTATAATGAAAAACTGTTTTTT
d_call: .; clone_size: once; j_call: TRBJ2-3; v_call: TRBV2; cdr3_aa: CASRKGARPTDTQYF; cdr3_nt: TGTGCCAGCAGAAAGGGCGCCCGCCCCACAGATACGCAGTATTTT
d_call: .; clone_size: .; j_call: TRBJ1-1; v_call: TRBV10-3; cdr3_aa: CATAPTRLSGGPMWNTEAFF; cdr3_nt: TGTGCCACCGCTCCCACCCGCCTTTCAGGAGGGCCTATGTGGAACACTGAAGCTTTCTTT